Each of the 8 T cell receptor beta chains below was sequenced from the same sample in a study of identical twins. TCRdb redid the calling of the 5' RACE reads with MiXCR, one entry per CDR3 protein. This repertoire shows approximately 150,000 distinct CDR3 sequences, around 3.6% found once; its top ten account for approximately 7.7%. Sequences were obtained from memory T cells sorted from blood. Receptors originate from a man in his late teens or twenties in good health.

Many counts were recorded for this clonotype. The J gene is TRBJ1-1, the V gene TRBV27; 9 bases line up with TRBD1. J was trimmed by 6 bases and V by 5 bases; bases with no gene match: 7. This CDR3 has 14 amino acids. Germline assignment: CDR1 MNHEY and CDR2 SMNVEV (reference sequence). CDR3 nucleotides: TGTGCCAGCAGTAATACAGGGGGCGGCCCTGAAGCTTTCTTT. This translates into CASSNTGGGPEAFF.

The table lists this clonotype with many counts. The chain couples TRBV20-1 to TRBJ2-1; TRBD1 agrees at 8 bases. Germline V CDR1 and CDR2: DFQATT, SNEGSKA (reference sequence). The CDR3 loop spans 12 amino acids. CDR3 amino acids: CSPGQAFNEQFF. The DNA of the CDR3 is TGCAGCCCGGGACAGGCATTCAATGAGCAGTTCTTC.

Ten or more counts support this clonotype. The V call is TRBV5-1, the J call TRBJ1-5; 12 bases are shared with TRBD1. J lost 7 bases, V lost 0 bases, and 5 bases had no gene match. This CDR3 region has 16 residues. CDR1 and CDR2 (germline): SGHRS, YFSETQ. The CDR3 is CASSLGDRGPGQPQHF. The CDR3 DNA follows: TGCGCCAGCAGCTTGGGGGACAGGGGGCCGGGGCAGCCCCAGCATTTT.

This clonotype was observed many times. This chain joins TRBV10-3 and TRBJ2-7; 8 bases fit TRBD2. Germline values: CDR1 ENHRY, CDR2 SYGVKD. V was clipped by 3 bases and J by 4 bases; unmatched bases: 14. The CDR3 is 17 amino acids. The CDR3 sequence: CAISEFGSGGPGYEQYV. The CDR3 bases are TGTGCCATCAGTGAATTTGGCTCGGGAGGGCCTGGTTACGAGCAGTACGTC.

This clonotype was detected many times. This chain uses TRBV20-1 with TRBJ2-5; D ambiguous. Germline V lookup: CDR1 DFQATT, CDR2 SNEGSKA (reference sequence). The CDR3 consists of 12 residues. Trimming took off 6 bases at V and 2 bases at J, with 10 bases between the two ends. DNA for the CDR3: TGCAGTGCACCGACTGTACAAGAGACCCAGTACTTC. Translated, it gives CSAPTVQETQYF.

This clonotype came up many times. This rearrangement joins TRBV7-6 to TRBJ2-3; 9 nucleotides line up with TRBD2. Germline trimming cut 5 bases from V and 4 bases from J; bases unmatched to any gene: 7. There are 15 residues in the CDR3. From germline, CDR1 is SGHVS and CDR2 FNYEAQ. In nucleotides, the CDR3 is TGTGCCAGCAGCACAGAGAGACTAGCGGCAGATACGCAGTATTTT. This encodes CASSTERLAADTQYF.

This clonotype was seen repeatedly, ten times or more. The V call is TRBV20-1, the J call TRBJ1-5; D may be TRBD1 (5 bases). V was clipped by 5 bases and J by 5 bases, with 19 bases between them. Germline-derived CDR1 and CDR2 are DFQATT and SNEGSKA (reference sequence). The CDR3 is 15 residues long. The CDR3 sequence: CSASDQGRYYQPQHF. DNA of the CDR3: TGCAGTGCTTCAGACCAGGGTCGGTATTATCAGCCCCAGCATTTT.

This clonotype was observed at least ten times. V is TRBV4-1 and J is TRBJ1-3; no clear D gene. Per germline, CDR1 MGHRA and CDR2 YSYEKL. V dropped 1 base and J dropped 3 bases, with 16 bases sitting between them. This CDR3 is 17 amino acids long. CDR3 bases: TGCGCCAGCAGCCAAGGACGGATTGAGAGGGATGGAAACACCATATATTTT. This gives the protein CASSQGRIERDGNTIYF.